This T cell receptor beta chain was sequenced in a study of blood T cells in healthy people across ages. Germline CDR1 MNHEY, CDR2 SMNVEV (reference sequence). The CDR3 loop spans 15 amino acids. The V end lost 0 bases, the J end lost 10 bases, and 18 bases lay between the germline ends. This clonotype has a handful of counts. Combining a sample-barcoded 5' primer with a J-beta primer mix, a second PCR ran for about 7 to 11 cycles. TCRdb itself ran the 5' RACE reads through MiXCR, one entry per CDR3 protein. This sample has 1.5 million to 2 million distinct CDR3 sequences, with roughly two fifths found just once.

This TCR was sampled from a human donor in good health. The rearrangement joins TRBV27 to TRBJ1-1; perhaps TRBD1 as D (6 bases). The sample taken for sequencing was blood. CDR3 nucleotides: TGTGCCAGCAGTTTATCTGTACGGGGGGCAACGGGAGCTTTCTTT. It translates to CASSLSVRGATGAFF.